The rows below give T cell receptor beta chains drawn from one sample of a study of pediatric ulcerative colitis. The repertoire was sequenced with immunoSEQ multiplex PCR; TCRdb's copy has only in-frame clones and lacks some. The sample gives around 40,000 clones, about 75% of which show up once; less than 10% is in the top ten. Material for sequencing was gut tissue. Receptor source: a boy aged 5-17 years with severe ulcerative colitis. Each CDR3 is given with its conserved first and last residue. The order of the fields is V gene, D gene, clone size, J gene, CDR3 DNA, CDR3 protein. A D gene is named only where the DNA matches it firmly. A clone size is listed for some rows: how often the clone was seen (once, few, many), or a class if it is expanded.

v_call: TRBV6-1; d_call: .; clone_size: .; j_call: TRBJ1-6; cdr3_nt: TGTGCCAGCAGACCGGCAGCGTATTCACCCCTCCACTTT; cdr3_aa: CASRPAAYSPLHF
v_call: TRBV6-1; d_call: .; clone_size: .; j_call: TRBJ2-3; cdr3_nt: TGTGCCAGCAGTGAAGCGCTGGGAGGAGGTACAGATACGCAGTATTTT; cdr3_aa: CASSEALGGGTDTQYF
v_call: TRBV6-5; d_call: .; clone_size: .; j_call: TRBJ1-1; cdr3_nt: TGTGCCAGCAGTACCACGGGGGAAGGACCTGAAGCTTTCTTT; cdr3_aa: CASSTTGEGPEAFF
v_call: TRBV6-1; d_call: .; clone_size: .; j_call: TRBJ2-5; cdr3_nt: TGTGCCAGCAGTGTTGGGGGCCAAGAGACCCAGTACTTC; cdr3_aa: CASSVGGQETQYF
v_call: TRBV7-7; d_call: TRBD2; clone_size: once; j_call: TRBJ2-2; cdr3_nt: TGTGCTAGCAGCTTTGTGGCGGGGGGAAACACCGGGGAGCTGTTTTTT; cdr3_aa: CASSFVAGGNTGELFF
v_call: TRBV5-1; d_call: .; clone_size: .; j_call: TRBJ2-7; cdr3_nt: TGCGCCAGCAGCTTGGAGACAGGATTATTGGGGGAGCAGTACTTC; cdr3_aa: CASSLETGLLGEQYF
v_call: TRBV2; d_call: .; clone_size: .; j_call: TRBJ1-1; cdr3_nt: TGTGCCAGCAGTGACGGGGCTGCGGTAGCTTTCTTT; cdr3_aa: CASSDGAAVAFF
v_call: TRBV7-6; d_call: TRBD1; clone_size: .; j_call: TRBJ1-1; cdr3_nt: TGTGCCAGCAGCTCCGGACAGGACACTGAAGCTTTCTTT; cdr3_aa: CASSSGQDTEAFF
v_call: TRBV7-9; d_call: TRBD2; clone_size: .; j_call: TRBJ2-1; cdr3_nt: TGTGCCAGCAGTACAATTACCGGGGGGGCCCTTTTAGATGAGCAGTTCTTC; cdr3_aa: CASSTITGGALLDEQFF
v_call: TRBV6-1; d_call: TRBD1; clone_size: .; j_call: TRBJ1-4; cdr3_nt: TGTGCCAGCAGTGAAACAGGGGGCACTAATGAAAAACTGTTTTTT; cdr3_aa: CASSETGGTNEKLFF
v_call: TRBV5-1; d_call: TRBD2; clone_size: .; j_call: TRBJ2-3; cdr3_nt: TGCGCCAGCAGCCACGGGACTAACACAGATACGCAGTATTTT; cdr3_aa: CASSHGTNTDTQYF
v_call: TRBV5-8; d_call: .; clone_size: .; j_call: TRBJ1-2; cdr3_nt: TGTGCCAGCAGCGGGGGCCAGTTTGGCTACACCTTC; cdr3_aa: CASSGGQFGYTF
v_call: TRBV10-2; d_call: .; clone_size: .; j_call: TRBJ1-1; cdr3_nt: TGCGCCAGCAGCGGGGGGAATCAAGCTTTCTTT; cdr3_aa: CASSGGNQAFF
v_call: TRBV13; d_call: TRBD1; clone_size: once; j_call: TRBJ2-7; cdr3_nt: TGTGCCAGCAGCCCTCGACAGGGGTTCAACGAGCAGTACTTC; cdr3_aa: CASSPRQGFNEQYF
v_call: TRBV27; d_call: TRBD1; clone_size: .; j_call: TRBJ1-2; cdr3_nt: TGTGCCAGCAGTTTGTCGGAGCAGGGGGCGGGTGGCTACACCTTC; cdr3_aa: CASSLSEQGAGGYTF
v_call: TRBV7-9; d_call: TRBD1; clone_size: .; j_call: TRBJ2-7; cdr3_nt: TGTGCCAGCAGCTTAGCGCTGGGGACAGAGAGCTCCTACGAGCAGTACTTC; cdr3_aa: CASSLALGTESSYEQYF
v_call: TRBV6-5; d_call: TRBD1; clone_size: medium-sized; j_call: TRBJ1-5; cdr3_nt: TGTGCCAGCAGCAACGGACAGGGGCGTAATCAGCCCCAGCATTTT; cdr3_aa: CASSNGQGRNQPQHF
v_call: TRBV6-4; d_call: .; clone_size: few; j_call: TRBJ1-2; cdr3_nt: TGTGCCAGCAAGAAGGAGCCGTCTGTCGGGGATGGCTACACCTTC; cdr3_aa: CASKKEPSVGDGYTF
v_call: TRBV28; d_call: TRBD2; clone_size: few; j_call: TRBJ2-7; cdr3_nt: TGTGCCAGCAGCGAAGCGGGGGAGTACGAGCAGTACTTC; cdr3_aa: CASSEAGEYEQYF
v_call: TRBV6-5; d_call: .; clone_size: .; j_call: TRBJ1-2; cdr3_nt: TGTGCCAGCAGGGGCCTCTATGGCTACACCTTC; cdr3_aa: CASRGLYGYTF
v_call: TRBV6-1; d_call: .; clone_size: .; j_call: TRBJ2-7; cdr3_nt: TGTGCCAGCAGTGAAAGGGGCTACGAGCAGTACTTC; cdr3_aa: CASSERGYEQYF
v_call: TRBV4-1; d_call: .; clone_size: .; j_call: TRBJ1-1; cdr3_nt: TGCGCCAGCAGCCAAGATTCCGGCGTGAACACTGAAGCTTTCTTT; cdr3_aa: CASSQDSGVNTEAFF
v_call: TRBV10-3; d_call: .; clone_size: few; j_call: TRBJ2-5; cdr3_nt: TGTGCCATCAGTGAGGGCCTCTCTGCGGGGGAGACCCAGTACTTC; cdr3_aa: CAISEGLSAGETQYF
v_call: TRBV30; d_call: .; clone_size: .; j_call: TRBJ1-3; cdr3_nt: TGTGCCTGGAGTGTAATTACAGCAGGGAGGGAGAGAAACACCATATATTTT; cdr3_aa: CAWSVITAGRERNTIYF
v_call: TRBV4-2; d_call: TRBD2; clone_size: .; j_call: TRBJ2-3; cdr3_nt: TGTGCCAGCAGCCAACAACCGGGACTAGGTTCGGCAGATACGCAGTATTTT; cdr3_aa: CASSQQPGLGSADTQYF
v_call: TRBV6-5; d_call: .; clone_size: few; j_call: TRBJ1-2; cdr3_nt: TGTGCCAGCAGCTTGGACGGAAACTATGGCTACACCTTC; cdr3_aa: CASSLDGNYGYTF
v_call: TRBV19; d_call: .; clone_size: .; j_call: TRBJ1-1; cdr3_nt: TGTGCCAGTAGTCAGAGCGAGATCACTGAAGCTTTCTTT; cdr3_aa: CASSQSEITEAFF
v_call: TRBV9; d_call: .; clone_size: .; j_call: TRBJ2-2; cdr3_nt: TGTGCCAGCAGCGTCCCAAACACCGGGGAGCTGTTTTTT; cdr3_aa: CASSVPNTGELFF
v_call: TRBV4-1; d_call: .; clone_size: .; j_call: TRBJ2-1; cdr3_nt: TGCGCCAGCAGCCCCCCAGGGCTCGTAGATGAGCAGTTCTTC; cdr3_aa: CASSPPGLVDEQFF
v_call: TRBV7-9; d_call: .; clone_size: .; j_call: TRBJ2-5; cdr3_nt: TGTGCCAGCAGCTCGGGTGGGGTAGAGACCCAGTACTTC; cdr3_aa: CASSSGGVETQYF
v_call: TRBV6-1; d_call: .; clone_size: .; j_call: TRBJ1-1; cdr3_nt: TGTGCCAGCAGACCCAGGGCGGGGGCGGACACTGAAGCTTTCTTT; cdr3_aa: CASRPRAGADTEAFF
v_call: TRBV9; d_call: .; clone_size: .; j_call: TRBJ2-1; cdr3_nt: TGTGCCAGCAGCGTGGGACTGGATTTCTACAATGAGCAGTTCTTC; cdr3_aa: CASSVGLDFYNEQFF
v_call: TRBV28; d_call: TRBD1; clone_size: .; j_call: TRBJ1-2; cdr3_nt: TGTGCCAGCAGAGGGACAGGGTCTAACTATGGCTACACCTTC; cdr3_aa: CASRGTGSNYGYTF
v_call: TRBV6-5; d_call: .; clone_size: once; j_call: TRBJ2-7; cdr3_nt: TGTGCCAGCAGGACCACAGGGGAGGGCGAGCAGTACTTC; cdr3_aa: CASRTTGEGEQYF
v_call: TRBV10-3; d_call: .; clone_size: .; j_call: TRBJ1-6; cdr3_nt: TGTGCCATCAGTGGAGGACAGAGTAGCTCCTATAATTCACCCCTCCACTTT; cdr3_aa: CAISGGQSSSYNSPLHF
v_call: TRBV28; d_call: .; clone_size: .; j_call: TRBJ2-3; cdr3_nt: TGTGCCAGCAGTACGGGCACACTAGTACGGACGCAGTATTTT; cdr3_aa: CASSTGTLVRTQYF
v_call: TRBV28; d_call: .; clone_size: .; j_call: TRBJ2-3; cdr3_nt: TGTGCCAGCAGTTTATTCGGGACACACACAGATACGCAGTATTTT; cdr3_aa: CASSLFGTHTDTQYF
v_call: TRBV5-5; d_call: .; clone_size: few; j_call: TRBJ2-7; cdr3_nt: TGTGCCAGCCTCTACAGGGACGAGCAGTACTTC; cdr3_aa: CASLYRDEQYF
v_call: TRBV13; d_call: TRBD1; clone_size: .; j_call: TRBJ2-5; cdr3_nt: TGTGCCAGCAGACCCACAGGGGTCCAAGAGACCCAGTACTTC; cdr3_aa: CASRPTGVQETQYF
v_call: TRBV11-2; d_call: TRBD1; clone_size: .; j_call: TRBJ1-2; cdr3_nt: TGTGCCAGCAGCCCACGACAGGGACTCTTTGGCTACACCTTC; cdr3_aa: CASSPRQGLFGYTF
v_call: TRBV5-1; d_call: .; clone_size: .; j_call: TRBJ2-1; cdr3_nt: TGCGCCAGCAGCACAGGACCAACTGTGGGGTATGAGCAGTTCTTC; cdr3_aa: CASSTGPTVGYEQFF
v_call: TRBV10-1; d_call: TRBD1; clone_size: .; j_call: TRBJ2-7; cdr3_nt: TGCGCCAGCACCTGGCGGACAGGGAAGTACGAGCAGTACTTC; cdr3_aa: CASTWRTGKYEQYF
v_call: TRBV10-3; d_call: .; clone_size: few; j_call: TRBJ1-2; cdr3_nt: TGTGCCATCAGTGTCGGAAACTATGGCTACACCTTC; cdr3_aa: CAISVGNYGYTF
v_call: TRBV5-1; d_call: TRBD1; clone_size: few; j_call: TRBJ1-2; cdr3_nt: TGCGCCAGCAGCCCGGAGGGACAGTATGGCTACACCTTC; cdr3_aa: CASSPEGQYGYTF
v_call: TRBV7-3; d_call: .; clone_size: .; j_call: TRBJ1-3; cdr3_nt: TGTGCCAGCAGCTCGGGACCGCTAAACTCTGGAAACACCATATATTTT; cdr3_aa: CASSSGPLNSGNTIYF
v_call: TRBV19; d_call: .; clone_size: .; j_call: TRBJ2-3; cdr3_nt: TGTGCCAGTACCATCACTATTACTAGCACAGATACGCAGTATTTT; cdr3_aa: CASTITITSTDTQYF
v_call: TRBV6-1; d_call: .; clone_size: few; j_call: TRBJ1-1; cdr3_nt: TGTGCCAGCAGCTTTGGGACGAACACTGAAGCTTTCTTT; cdr3_aa: CASSFGTNTEAFF
v_call: TRBV6-1; d_call: TRBD2; clone_size: .; j_call: TRBJ2-3; cdr3_nt: TGTGCCAGCAGTGAATCGCGGGGGGGGTCCACAGATACGCAGTATTTT; cdr3_aa: CASSESRGGSTDTQYF
v_call: TRBV7-6; d_call: .; clone_size: .; j_call: TRBJ2-7; cdr3_nt: TGTGCCAGCATCGGGAATTCGGAGGGCGAGCAGTACTTC; cdr3_aa: CASIGNSEGEQYF
v_call: TRBV7-9; d_call: .; clone_size: few; j_call: TRBJ2-2; cdr3_nt: TGTGCCAGCAGGCTCCAGCAATCCGGGGAGCTGTTTTTT; cdr3_aa: CASRLQQSGELFF
v_call: TRBV5-1; d_call: .; clone_size: .; j_call: TRBJ2-2; cdr3_nt: TGCGCCAGCAGCTTGACTACCACCTCGAAAGACACCGGGGAGCTGTTTTTT; cdr3_aa: CASSLTTTSKDTGELFF
v_call: TRBV7-9; d_call: .; clone_size: few; j_call: TRBJ1-4; cdr3_nt: TGTGCCAGCAGCTCCCGCATGGTGTTCGATGAAAAACTGTTTTTT; cdr3_aa: CASSSRMVFDEKLFF
v_call: TRBV4-1; d_call: .; clone_size: .; j_call: TRBJ1-1; cdr3_nt: TGCGCCAGCAGCCTCCCGACGGGAGTCTACACTGAAGCTTTCTTT; cdr3_aa: CASSLPTGVYTEAFF
v_call: TRBV28; d_call: .; clone_size: .; j_call: TRBJ1-2; cdr3_nt: TGTGCCAGTACTACAGCTAACTTCTATGGCTACACCTTC; cdr3_aa: CASTTANFYGYTF
v_call: TRBV11-2; d_call: .; clone_size: .; j_call: TRBJ1-6; cdr3_nt: TGTGCCAGCAGCTTAGATTCGGGCAATTCACCCCTCCACTTT; cdr3_aa: CASSLDSGNSPLHF
v_call: TRBV27; d_call: .; clone_size: .; j_call: TRBJ2-7; cdr3_nt: TGTGCCAGCAGTTTGATGGCCCCAGGGGTTGGCTACGAGCAGTACTTC; cdr3_aa: CASSLMAPGVGYEQYF
v_call: TRBV27; d_call: TRBD1; clone_size: .; j_call: TRBJ1-5; cdr3_nt: TGTGCCAGCAGTCCCCGGACAGGGAGCTCCAATCAGCCCCAGCATTTT; cdr3_aa: CASSPRTGSSNQPQHF
v_call: TRBV6-1; d_call: .; clone_size: few; j_call: TRBJ1-4; cdr3_nt: TGTGCCAGCAGTGAAACGAGAGGGGGGGTAGGAAAACTGTTTTTT; cdr3_aa: CASSETRGGVGKLFF
v_call: TRBV10-3; d_call: .; clone_size: .; j_call: TRBJ2-5; cdr3_nt: TGTGCCATCAGTGAGGCGGGGGAGACCCAGTACTTC; cdr3_aa: CAISEAGETQYF
v_call: TRBV6-5; d_call: .; clone_size: .; j_call: TRBJ2-7; cdr3_nt: TGTGCCAGCTCGGGACCTGGCCAGGAGCAGTACTTC; cdr3_aa: CASSGPGQEQYF